One and the same sample provided the 18 T cell receptor beta chains below, sequenced in a study of blood T cell repertoires in COVID-19. Only in-frame clones appear in the TCRdb table, and some are missing; sequencing was by immunoSEQ multiplex PCR. The table records more than 200,000 clones, approximately 86% of them present only once. Sequencing was carried out using PBMCs or T cells enriched from blood (not recorded which). These receptors all stem from a woman in her 50s who had recovered from COVID-19.

This clone was detected a few times. The chain combines TRBV7-8 with TRBJ1-6; D not certain. The CDR3 contains 14 residues. Between the trimmed V and J ends, which lost 2 bases and 10 bases, there was a span of 12 bases. Germline values: CDR1 SGHVS, CDR2 FQNEAQ. The CDR3 sequence is CASSLRGLDSPLHF. The CDR3, as DNA: TGTGCCAGCAGCTTAAGAGGGTTGGACTCACCCCTCCACTTT.

This chain links TRBV5-1 with TRBJ1-2; no clear D gene. V lost 0 bases to trimming and J lost 1 base, with 10 bases between them. Germline V lookup: CDR1 SGHRS, CDR2 YFSETQ. The length of the CDR3 is 15 residues. The CDR3 loop reads CASSLGGNFNYGYTF. In nucleotides, the CDR3 is TGCGCCAGCAGCTTGGGAGGGAACTTTAACTATGGCTACACCTTC.

The chain employs TRBV5-1 and TRBJ2-7, with 8 positions matching TRBD1. This CDR3 contains 15 residues. J was trimmed by 5 bases and V by 3 bases; bases with no gene match: 10. The germline V gene has CDR1 SGHRS and CDR2 YFSETQ. CDR3 DNA: TGCGCCAGCAGCTCCCTCCAGGGGGCGATGGACGAGCAGTACTTC. It translates to CASSSLQGAMDEQYF. Full variable domain (outside the CDR3, taken from reference TRBV5-1 and TRBJ2-7): KAGVTQTPRYLIKTRGQQVTLSCSPISGHRSVSWYQQTPGQGLQFLFEYFSETQRNKGNFPGRFSGRQFSNSRSEMNVSTLELGDSALYLCASSSLQGAMDEQYFGPGTRLTVT.

The chain couples TRBV29-1 to TRBJ2-5; TRBD2 matches at 13 bases. Trimming removed 3 bases from V and 7 bases from J; junction bases left unmatched: 8. This CDR3 has 15 amino acids. Germline V gene sequence: CDR1 SQVTM, CDR2 ANQGSEA. This chain's CDR3 is CSVETSGRLRATQYF. CDR3 DNA sequence: TGCAGCGTTGAGACTAGCGGGAGGCTCCGGGCGACCCAGTACTTC. The whole variable domain, remainder taken from reference TRBV29-1 and TRBJ2-5, is SAVISQKPSRDICQRGTSLTIQCQVDSQVTMMFWYRQQPGQSLTLIATANQGSEATYESGFVIDKFPISRPNLTFSTLTVSNMSPEDSSIYLCSVETSGRLRATQYFGPGTRLLVL.

The chain couples TRBV6-5 to TRBJ1-3, with D unclear. V was clipped by 9 bases and J by 0 bases, with 12 bases between them. The CDR3 runs to 14 residues. Germline CDR1 and CDR2: MNHEY and SVGAGI. The CDR3 DNA reads as TGTGCCAGGGGAGGAAAGCTCTCTGGAAACACCATATATTTT. Translation: CARGGKLSGNTIYF.

This clone was detected a few times. V is TRBV5-6 and J is TRBJ2-5, with a tentative D call TRBD1 (6 bases). This CDR3 is built from 14 residues. Trimming left V 0 bases short and J 7 bases short, with 13 bases between. Germline V gene sequence: CDR1 SGHDT, CDR2 YYEEEE. CDR3 sequence: CASSLDRQAGTQYF. The CDR3 coding sequence is TGTGCCAGCAGCTTGGACCGACAGGCGGGGACCCAGTACTTC.

This rearrangement joins TRBV2 to TRBJ2-3; 8 bases agree with TRBD1. V lost 7 bases to trimming and J lost 4 bases; unmatched junction nucleotides: 1. Germline values: CDR1 SNHLY, CDR2 FYNNEI. This CDR3 contains 12 residues. CDR3 in amino acids: CASKTGADTQYF. DNA of the CDR3: TGTGCCAGCAAGACAGGGGCAGATACGCAGTATTTT.

This sequence joins TRBV10-1 and TRBJ1-6, with D uncertain. The germline V and J ends were trimmed by 0 bases and 11 bases, with 8 bases remaining between them. Germline CDR1 and CDR2: WNHNN and SYGVQD (reference sequence). The CDR3 has 13 amino acids. DNA of the CDR3: TGCGCCAGCAGTGAGTCGGTGGAGGCACCCCTCCACTTT. It encodes CASSESVEAPLHF.

The chain joins TRBV19 to TRBJ2-5; 16 bases line up with TRBD2. V lost 3 bases to trimming and J lost 2 bases; unmatched junction nucleotides: 6. Germline V CDR1 and CDR2: LNHDA, SQIVND (reference sequence). This CDR3 is built from 18 residues. The CDR3 sequence: CASSIGTSGRVWQETQYF. CDR3 sequence (DNA): TGTGCCAGTAGTATCGGGACTAGCGGGAGGGTTTGGCAAGAGACCCAGTACTTC.

The chain uses TRBV27 and TRBJ2-1, with TRBD1 identical over 12 bases. CDR1 and CDR2 from the germline V gene are MNHEY and SMNVEV (reference sequence). This CDR3 comprises 15 residues. After removal of 3 bases from V and 7 bases from J, the junction contained 4 bases not matched to a gene. For the CDR3, the DNA is TGTGCCAGCAGTTTCCGGGACAGGGGGCGGAATGAGCAGTTCTTC. Translation: CASSFRDRGRNEQFF.

V usage is TRBV7-2 and J usage is TRBJ2-2; 13 bases agree with TRBD2. Germline CDR1 and CDR2: SGHTA and FQGNSA. Trimming took 5 bases from V and 4 from J; bases not matched to a gene: 4. This CDR3 contains 16 residues. In DNA, the CDR3 is TGTGCCAGCAGCCCGGGACTAGCGGGGCTCACCGGGGAGCTGTTTTTT. Translating gives CASSPGLAGLTGELFF.

This rearrangement joins TRBV10-3 to TRBJ2-7, with 9 bases fitting TRBD2. V shed 10 bases and J 1 base; nucleotides not matched to a gene: 11. Germline V gene data show CDR1 as ENHRY and CDR2 as SYGVKD. This CDR3 spans 15 amino acids. This CDR3 reads CATRDSGSGSYEQYF. CDR3 coding DNA: TGTGCCACGAGGGATAGCGGGAGCGGATCCTACGAGCAGTACTTC.

The chain combines TRBV5-6 with TRBJ1-1, with 7 positions matching TRBD1. Trimming at V came to 2 bases and at J to 1 base, leaving 8 bases not matched to a gene. CDR1 SGHDT and CDR2 YYEEEE come from the germline V gene. The CDR3 has 16 amino acids. The CDR3 loop reads CASSLISGTANTEAFF. CDR3 sequence (DNA): TGTGCCAGCAGCTTAATTTCCGGGACAGCGAACACTGAAGCTTTCTTT. Full variable domain (rest looked up from reference TRBV5-6 and TRBJ1-1): DAGVTQSPTHLIKTRGQQVTLRCSPKSGHDTVSWYQQALGQGPQFIFQYYEEEERQRGNFPDRFSGHQFPNYSSELNVNALLLGDSALYLCASSLISGTANTEAFFGQGTRLTVV.

This clone was observed once. The chain has TRBV19 and TRBJ2-3, with unresolved D. V was clipped by 5 bases and J by 0 bases, with 12 bases between them. Germline V gives CDR1 LNHDA, CDR2 SQIVND (reference sequence). The CDR3 runs to 15 residues. The CDR3 here is CASSLADLSTDTQYF. The DNA for the CDR3 is TGTGCCAGTAGTCTTGCAGATTTGAGCACAGATACGCAGTATTTT.

This rearrangement joins TRBV9 to TRBJ2-3; D gene uncertain. Trimming stripped 4 bases from V and 3 bases from J, with 15 bases between. Germline CDR1 reads SGDLS; CDR2 reads YYNGEE. The length of the CDR3 is 15 residues. The CDR3 here is CASSPNLAGTDTQYF. DNA for the CDR3: TGTGCCAGCAGCCCCAATCTGGCCGGGACAGATACGCAGTATTTT.

This clone was detected ten times or more. This CDR3 is also generated by other DNA sequences in the sample. The V and J genes are TRBV7-9 and TRBJ1-6; D is unclear. Trimming stripped 1 base from V and 4 bases from J, with 5 bases between. This CDR3 has 14 residues. Germline V gene data show CDR1 as SEHNR and CDR2 as FQNEAQ (reference sequence). The CDR3 loop reads CASSLEQYNSPLHF. CDR3 nucleotide sequence: TGTGCCAGCAGCTTAGAACAGTATAATTCACCCCTCCACTTT.

The rearrangement links TRBV28 to TRBJ1-3, with 8 bases fitting TRBD1. Unmatched junction bases numbered 2, after V lost 4 bases and J lost 0 bases. Germline V gene sequence: CDR1 MDHEN, CDR2 SYDVKM. This CDR3 has 15 amino acids. The CDR3 DNA is TGTGCCAGCAGTTCCACAGGGGGCTCTGGAAACACCATATATTTT. This gives the protein CASSSTGGSGNTIYF. The full variable domain, in which reference TRBV28 and TRBJ1-3 provide the parts outside the CDR3, is DVKVTQSSRYLVKRTGEKVFLECVQDMDHENMFWYRQDPGLGLRLIYFSYDVKMKEKGDIPEGYSVSREKKERFSLILESASTNQTSMYLCASSSTGGSGNTIYFGEGSWLTVV.

The V call is TRBV18, the J call TRBJ2-5; a possible D gene is TRBD1 (6 bases). CDR1 KGHSH and CDR2 LQKENI come from the germline V gene. The CDR3 has 13 residues. Trimming cost V 3 bases and J 5 bases, with 10 bases left between them. As DNA, the CDR3 is TGTGCCAGCTCACCGGACAGCTTGGAGACCCAGTACTTC. This encodes CASSPDSLETQYF.